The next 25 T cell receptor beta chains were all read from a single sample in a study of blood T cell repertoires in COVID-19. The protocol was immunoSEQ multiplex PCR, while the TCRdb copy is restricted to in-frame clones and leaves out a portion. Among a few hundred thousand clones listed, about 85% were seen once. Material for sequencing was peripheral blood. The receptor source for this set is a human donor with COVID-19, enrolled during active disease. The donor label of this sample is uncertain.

CDR3 amino acids: CAISPEAVEAFF. The CDR3 DNA sequence: TGTGCCATCAGCCCCGAAGCTGTTGAAGCTTTCTTT. The chain combines TRBV10-3 with TRBJ1-1; no clear D. Trimming left V 6 bases short and J 7 bases short, with 12 bases between. CDR1 and CDR2 from the germline V gene are ENHRY and SYGVKD. CDR3 length: 12 residues.

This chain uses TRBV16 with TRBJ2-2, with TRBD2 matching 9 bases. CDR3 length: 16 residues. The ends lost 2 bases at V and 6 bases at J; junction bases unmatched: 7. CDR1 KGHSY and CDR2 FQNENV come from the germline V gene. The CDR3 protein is CASSQLAGRSAGELFF. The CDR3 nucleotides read TGTGCCAGCAGCCAACTAGCGGGAAGGTCGGCCGGGGAGCTGTTTTTT.

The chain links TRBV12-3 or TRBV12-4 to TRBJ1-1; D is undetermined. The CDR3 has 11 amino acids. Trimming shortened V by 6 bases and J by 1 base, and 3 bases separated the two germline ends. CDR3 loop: CASRRNTEAFF. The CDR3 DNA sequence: TGTGCCAGCAGGAGGAACACTGAAGCTTTCTTT.

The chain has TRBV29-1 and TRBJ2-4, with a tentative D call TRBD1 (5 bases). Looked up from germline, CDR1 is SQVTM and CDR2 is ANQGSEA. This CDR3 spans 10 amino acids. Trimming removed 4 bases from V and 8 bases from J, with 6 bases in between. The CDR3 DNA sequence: TGCAGCGTTGCGACAGACATTCAGTACTTC. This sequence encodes CSVATDIQYF. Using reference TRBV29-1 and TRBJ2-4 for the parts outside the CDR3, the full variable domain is SAVISQKPSRDICQRGTSLTIQCQVDSQVTMMFWYRQQPGQSLTLIATANQGSEATYESGFVIDKFPISRPNLTFSTLTVSNMSPEDSSIYLCSVATDIQYFGAGTRLSVL.

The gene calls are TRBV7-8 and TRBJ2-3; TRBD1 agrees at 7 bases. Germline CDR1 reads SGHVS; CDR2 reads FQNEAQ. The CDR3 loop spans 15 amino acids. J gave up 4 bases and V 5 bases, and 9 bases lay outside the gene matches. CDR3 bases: TGTGCCAGCAGCAAGGACAGGTTTGGCCCAGATACGCAGTATTTT. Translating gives CASSKDRFGPDTQYF. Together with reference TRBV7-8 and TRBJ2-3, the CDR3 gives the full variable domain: GAGVSQSPRYKVAKRGQDVALRCDPISGHVSLFWYQQALGQGPEFLTYFQNEAQLDKSGLPSDRFFAERPEGSVSTLKIQRTQQEDSAVYLCASSKDRFGPDTQYFGPGTRLTVL.

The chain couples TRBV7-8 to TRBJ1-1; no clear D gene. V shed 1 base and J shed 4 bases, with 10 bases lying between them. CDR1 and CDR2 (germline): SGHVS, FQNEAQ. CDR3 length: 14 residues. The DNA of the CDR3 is TGTGCCAGCAGCTTAGTAGTTGGGAGCACTGAAGCTTTCTTT. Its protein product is CASSLVVGSTEAFF.

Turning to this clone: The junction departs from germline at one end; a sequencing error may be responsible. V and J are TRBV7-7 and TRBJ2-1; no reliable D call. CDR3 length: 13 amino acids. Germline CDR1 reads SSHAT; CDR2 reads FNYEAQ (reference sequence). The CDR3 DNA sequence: TGTGCTAGCAGCTTAGGCCCGGGCAATGAGCAGTTCTTC. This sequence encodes CASSLGPGNEQFF.

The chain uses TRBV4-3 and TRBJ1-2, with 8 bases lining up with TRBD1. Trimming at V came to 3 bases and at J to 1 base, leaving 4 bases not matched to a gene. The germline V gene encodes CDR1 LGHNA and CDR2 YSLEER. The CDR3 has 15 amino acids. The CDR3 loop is CASSQLTGVNYGYTF. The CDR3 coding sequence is TGCGCCAGCAGCCAGTTGACAGGGGTTAACTATGGCTACACCTTC.

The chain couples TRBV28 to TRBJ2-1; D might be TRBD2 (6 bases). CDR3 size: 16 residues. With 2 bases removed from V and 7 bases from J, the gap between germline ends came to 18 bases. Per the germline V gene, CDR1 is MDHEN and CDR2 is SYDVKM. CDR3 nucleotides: TGTGCCAGCAGTTTAAGACCGGGAGCCCTCGGTAATGAGCAGTTCTTC. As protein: CASSLRPGALGNEQFF. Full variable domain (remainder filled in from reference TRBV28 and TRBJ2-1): DVKVTQSSRYLVKRTGEKVFLECVQDMDHENMFWYRQDPGLGLRLIYFSYDVKMKEKGDIPEGYSVSREKKERFSLILESASTNQTSMYLCASSLRPGALGNEQFFGPGTRLTVL.

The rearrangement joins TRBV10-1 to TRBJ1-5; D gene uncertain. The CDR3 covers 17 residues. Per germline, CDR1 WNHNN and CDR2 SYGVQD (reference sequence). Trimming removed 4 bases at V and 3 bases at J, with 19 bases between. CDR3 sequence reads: CASSAYTDKTSNQPQHF. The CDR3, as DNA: TGCGCCAGCAGTGCATATACCGACAAAACTTCCAATCAGCCCCAGCATTTT.

CDR3 protein: CASRSNQGSTEAFF. Written as DNA, the CDR3 is TGTGCCAGCAGATCTAACCAGGGTTCCACTGAAGCTTTCTTT. The V call is TRBV6-1, the J call TRBJ1-1; possibly TRBD1 for D (5 bases). Germline V CDR1 and CDR2: MNHNS, SASEGT. Between the trimmed V and J ends, which lost 6 bases and 4 bases, there was a span of 15 bases. CDR3 length: 14 amino acids.

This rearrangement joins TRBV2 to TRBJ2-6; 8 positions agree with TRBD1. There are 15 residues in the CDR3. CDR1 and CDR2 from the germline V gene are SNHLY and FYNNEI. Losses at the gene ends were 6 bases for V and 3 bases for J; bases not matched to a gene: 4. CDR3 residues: CASSTGGRGANVLTF. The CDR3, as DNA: TGTGCCAGCAGCACAGGGGGGCGTGGGGCCAACGTCCTGACTTTC.

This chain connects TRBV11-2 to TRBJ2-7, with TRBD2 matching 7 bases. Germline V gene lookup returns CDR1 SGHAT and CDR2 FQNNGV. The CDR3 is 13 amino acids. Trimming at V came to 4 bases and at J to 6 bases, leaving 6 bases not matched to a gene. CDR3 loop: CASSSGTTAEQYF. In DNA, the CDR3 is TGTGCCAGCAGCTCTGGGACTACCGCCGAGCAGTACTTC.

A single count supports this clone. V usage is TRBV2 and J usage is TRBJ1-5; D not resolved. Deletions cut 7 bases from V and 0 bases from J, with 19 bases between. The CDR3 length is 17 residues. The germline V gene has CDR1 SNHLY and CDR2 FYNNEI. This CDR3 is CASTALQIPHSNQPQHF. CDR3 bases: TGTGCCAGCACTGCCCTACAGATCCCTCATAGCAATCAGCCCCAGCATTTT.

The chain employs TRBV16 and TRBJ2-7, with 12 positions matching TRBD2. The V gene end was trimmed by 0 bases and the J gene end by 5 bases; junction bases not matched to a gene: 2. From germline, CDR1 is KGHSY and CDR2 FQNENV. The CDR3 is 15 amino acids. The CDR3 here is CASSQSGLAGNEQYF. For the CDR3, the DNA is TGTGCCAGCAGCCAATCGGGACTAGCGGGTAACGAGCAGTACTTC.

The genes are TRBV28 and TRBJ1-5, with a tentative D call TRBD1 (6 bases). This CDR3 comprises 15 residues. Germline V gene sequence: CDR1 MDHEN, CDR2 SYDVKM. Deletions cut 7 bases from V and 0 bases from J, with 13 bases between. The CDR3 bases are TGTGCCAGCAAAATAAGGACAGTTAGCAATCAGCCCCAGCATTTT. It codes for CASKIRTVSNQPQHF.

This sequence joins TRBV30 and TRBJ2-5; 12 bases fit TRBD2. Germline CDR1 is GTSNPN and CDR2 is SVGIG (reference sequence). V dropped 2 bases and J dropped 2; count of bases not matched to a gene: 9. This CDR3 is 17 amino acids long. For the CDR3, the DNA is TGTGCCTGGAGTTTAAACGCCGGGACTAGCGGGCAAGAGACCCAGTACTTC. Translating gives CAWSLNAGTSGQETQYF.

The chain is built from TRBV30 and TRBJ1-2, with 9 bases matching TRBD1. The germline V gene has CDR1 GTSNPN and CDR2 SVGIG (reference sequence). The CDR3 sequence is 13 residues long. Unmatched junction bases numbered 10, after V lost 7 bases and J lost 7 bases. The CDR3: CASSGQGTGGYTF. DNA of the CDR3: TGTGCCTCATCGGGACAGGGTACAGGTGGCTACACCTTC.

CDR3 sequence reads: CAISGGGDNTEAFF. CDR3 in DNA: TGTGCCATCAGTGGAGGGGGTGACAACACTGAAGCTTTCTTT. The V and J genes are TRBV10-3 and TRBJ1-1; D perhaps matches TRBD1 (6 bases). Trimming removed 4 bases from V and 2 bases from J, with 11 bases in between. CDR3 size: 14 residues. Germline CDR1 is ENHRY and CDR2 is SYGVKD.

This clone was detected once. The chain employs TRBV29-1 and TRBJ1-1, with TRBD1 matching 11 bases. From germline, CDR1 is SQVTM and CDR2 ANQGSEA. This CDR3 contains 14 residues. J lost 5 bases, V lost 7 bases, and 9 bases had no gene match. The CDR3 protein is CSGGQGAVKTEAFF. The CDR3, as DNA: TGCAGCGGAGGACAGGGGGCTGTAAAGACTGAAGCTTTCTTT.

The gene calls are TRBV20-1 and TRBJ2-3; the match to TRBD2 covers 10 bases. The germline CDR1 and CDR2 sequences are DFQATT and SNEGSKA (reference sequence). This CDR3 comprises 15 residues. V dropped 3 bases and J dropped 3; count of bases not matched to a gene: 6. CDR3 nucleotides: TGCAGTGCTAGTCGGACTAGCGGATGGACAGATACGCAGTATTTT. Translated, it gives CSASRTSGWTDTQYF.

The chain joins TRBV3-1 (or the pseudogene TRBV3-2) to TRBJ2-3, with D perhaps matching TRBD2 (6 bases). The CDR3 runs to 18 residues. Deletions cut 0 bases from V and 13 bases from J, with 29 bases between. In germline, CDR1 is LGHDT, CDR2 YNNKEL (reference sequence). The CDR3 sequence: CASSQENSGPRRDFGEYF. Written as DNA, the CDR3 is TGTGCCAGCAGCCAAGAAAATAGCGGTCCGAGGCGGGACTTTGGGGAGTATTTT.

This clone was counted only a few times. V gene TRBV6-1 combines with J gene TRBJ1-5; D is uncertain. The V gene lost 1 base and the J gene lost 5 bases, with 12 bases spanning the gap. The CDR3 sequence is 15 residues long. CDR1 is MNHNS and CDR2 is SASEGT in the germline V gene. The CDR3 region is CASSEGGGYHQPQHF. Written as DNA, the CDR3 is TGTGCCAGCAGTGAAGGAGGCGGATATCATCAGCCCCAGCATTTT.

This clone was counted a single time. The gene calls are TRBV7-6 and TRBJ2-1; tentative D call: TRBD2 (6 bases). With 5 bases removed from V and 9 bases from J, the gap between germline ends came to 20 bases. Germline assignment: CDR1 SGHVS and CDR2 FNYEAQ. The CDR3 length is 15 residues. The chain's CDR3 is CASSPGPIGSREQFF. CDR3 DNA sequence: TGTGCCAGCAGCCCTGGACCGATCGGGAGTCGTGAGCAGTTCTTC.

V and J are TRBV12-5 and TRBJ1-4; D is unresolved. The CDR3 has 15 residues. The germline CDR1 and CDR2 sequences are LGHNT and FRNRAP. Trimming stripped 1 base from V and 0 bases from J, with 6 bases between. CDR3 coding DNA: TGTGCTAGTGGTTTGGGAGATGCAACTAATGAAAAACTGTTTTTT. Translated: CASGLGDATNEKLFF.